This is a list of T cell receptor beta chains from one sample in a study of blood T cell repertoires in COVID-19. Some clones are missing from TCRdb's copy, which holds only in-frame ones; the method was immunoSEQ multiplex PCR. The sample holds around 93,000 clones, 75% to 85% seen once. Material for sequencing was peripheral blood. The receptors come from a man in his 60s with acute or convalescent COVID-19. Both conserved end residues are part of each CDR3. The D gene is left open where the match is weak. Only part of the rows carry a size: once, few, many, or a class if the clone is expanded.

d_call	clone_size	v_call	j_call	cdr3_nt	cdr3_aa
.	.	TRBV7-2	TRBJ1-1	TGTGCCAGCGTTCCAGGTGGGACACTAAACACTGAAGCTTTCTTT	CASVPGGTLNTEAFF
.	.	TRBV11-3	TRBJ1-2	TGTGCCAGCAGCCCTGAGGGGGACCTTTTCTATGGCTACACCTTC	CASSPEGDLFYGYTF
TRBD1	many	TRBV5-1	TRBJ2-1	TGCGCCAGCAGCTGGGGACAGGGGGCCTCTAATGAGCAGTTCTTC	CASSWGQGASNEQFF
TRBD1	.	TRBV6-5	TRBJ1-5	TGTGCCAGCAGTCTGGACAGGAACAATCAGCCCCAGCATTTT	CASSLDRNNQPQHF
TRBD1	.	TRBV25-1	TRBJ2-7	TGTGCCAGCAGTGAATACCGGGACAGGGGTGATGAGCAGTACTTC	CASSEYRDRGDEQYF
.	.	TRBV6-5	TRBJ1-2	TGTGCCAGCAGTCCCCAGCCGGGACAAGGCTATGGCTACACCTTC	CASSPQPGQGYGYTF
TRBD2	.	TRBV5-4	TRBJ2-2	TGTGCCAGCAGCGGGGGCACTAGCGGGAGGGAAACCGGGGAGCTGTTTTTT	CASSGGTSGRETGELFF
.	few	TRBV2	TRBJ2-1	TGTGCCAGCAGTCCTTCCAGGGGGGTTGAGCAGTTCTTC	CASSPSRGVEQFF
.	.	TRBV5-4	TRBJ2-1	TGTGCCAGCAGCCGGGCGGGGCCCCGCTCCTACAATGAGCAGTTCTTC	CASSRAGPRSYNEQFF
TRBD1	.	TRBV27	TRBJ2-2	TGTGCCAGCAGGTCCGGGACAGGGGGAACCGGGGAGCTGTTTTTT	CASRSGTGGTGELFF
.	.	TRBV27	TRBJ2-2	TGTGCCAGCAGTTCCACCTACAGGGTTACCGGGGAGCTGTTTTTT	CASSSTYRVTGELFF
.	.	TRBV29-1	TRBJ1-1	TGCAGCGTTGAAGGAGGAACGAACACTGAAGCTTTCTTT	CSVEGGTNTEAFF
.	.	TRBV18	TRBJ1-1	TGTGCCAGCTCACCAGCTGGGGAGAGCACTGAAGCTTTCTTT	CASSPAGESTEAFF
.	.	TRBV19	TRBJ2-7	TGTGCCAGTAGTATAAGGGGGACAAGTCACTCCTACGAGCAGTACTTC	CASSIRGTSHSYEQYF
.	.	TRBV7-3	TRBJ1-6	TGTGCCAGCAGCTTTGAGGAGGGTTCACCCCTCCACTTT	CASSFEEGSPLHF
TRBD1	once	TRBV30	TRBJ2-3	TGTGCCTTGGGGGACAGGGTATTGGATACGCAGTATTTT	CALGDRVLDTQYF
TRBD2	.	TRBV7-2	TRBJ2-3	TGTGCCAGCAGCCCGTTAGCGGGAGTGGTGGCAGATACGCAGTATTTT	CASSPLAGVVADTQYF
TRBD1	.	TRBV7-2	TRBJ1-1	TGTGCCAGCAGCTTTAACAGGGGGCAGGAAGCTTTCTTT	CASSFNRGQEAFF
.	.	TRBV24-1	TRBJ2-3	TGTGCCACCAGTGATCTAGAAGATACGCAGTATTTT	CATSDLEDTQYF
.	.	TRBV27	TRBJ2-7	TGTGCCAGCAGTTTAGGGGCGGTAGCCTACGAGCAGTACTTC	CASSLGAVAYEQYF
.	.	TRBV6-5	TRBJ1-1	TGTGCCAGCAGGCTTCGTCCCGGCACTGAAGCTTTCTTT	CASRLRPGTEAFF
TRBD2	.	TRBV9	TRBJ2-1	TGTGCCAGCAGCGTAGAGCCCGGGACTAGTACTGGGAATGAGCAGTTCTTC	CASSVEPGTSTGNEQFF
TRBD1	.	TRBV19	TRBJ1-5	TGTGCCAGTAGGAGAGCGCAACAGGGGGCGAATCAGCCCCAGCATTTT	CASRRAQQGANQPQHF
TRBD1	.	TRBV15	TRBJ1-1	TGTGCCACCAGCAGAGATATAGGACAGGGATTCACTGAAGCTTTCTTT	CATSRDIGQGFTEAFF
TRBD1	.	TRBV19	TRBJ1-3	TGTGCCAGTAGTATGATGACAGGGTCGCGCTCTGGAAACACCATATATTTT	CASSMMTGSRSGNTIYF
.	once	TRBV30	TRBJ1-1	TGTGCCTGGAACTGGGGCGGGGGCACTGAAGCTTTCTTT	CAWNWGGGTEAFF
.	.	TRBV13	TRBJ2-7	TGTGCCAGCAGCTCTGAGGACATTTTTCCCTACGAGCAGTACTTC	CASSSEDIFPYEQYF
TRBD1	.	TRBV5-6	TRBJ1-5	TGTGCCAGCAGTCGAGACAGGGCTCAGCCCCAGCATTTT	CASSRDRAQPQHF
.	.	TRBV29-1	TRBJ1-2	TGCAGCTTCAGGGCGGGGAATGGCTACACCTTC	CSFRAGNGYTF
TRBD2	.	TRBV14	TRBJ2-3	TGTGCCAGCAGCCCCCAGACTAGCGGGGTTAGCACAGATACGCAGTATTTT	CASSPQTSGVSTDTQYF
.	.	TRBV27	TRBJ1-6	TGTGCCAGCAGCCGCTTAGGAGTTTCACCCCTCCACTTT	CASSRLGVSPLHF
.	.	TRBV7-9	TRBJ1-4	TGTGCCAGCAGCTTAGCCACAACTAATGAAAAACTGTTTTTT	CASSLATTNEKLFF
.	.	TRBV5-1	TRBJ2-3	TGCGCCAGCAGCCCCCGCGACGGGAGAGGGGATACGCAGTATTTT	CASSPRDGRGDTQYF
TRBD1	few	TRBV9	TRBJ2-7	TGTGCCAGCAGCGTAGCGCAGGGGGCGGATCGTGGCGAGCAGTACTTC	CASSVAQGADRGEQYF
.	.	TRBV9	TRBJ2-3	TGTGCCAGCAGCCCCGGCGGTGGAGATACGCAGTATTTT	CASSPGGGDTQYF
.	.	TRBV12-3/TRBV12-4	TRBJ2-1	TGTGCCAGCAGTTTTCGGAGGGACAATGAGCAGTTCTTC	CASSFRRDNEQFF
TRBD1	few	TRBV9	TRBJ1-2	TGTGCCAGCAGCGCCCCAGGGGGGTATGGCTACACCTTC	CASSAPGGYGYTF
TRBD1	.	TRBV11-3	TRBJ1-1	TGTGCCAGCAGCCAACAGGGGGGGAACACTGAAGCTTTCTTT	CASSQQGGNTEAFF
TRBD1	.	TRBV18	TRBJ1-1	TGTGCCAGCTCACCTGCGGGACAGAGCACTGAAGCTTTCTTT	CASSPAGQSTEAFF
.	.	TRBV5-1	TRBJ1-4	TGCGCCAGCAGCTTGGGATACGGAGCAACTAATGAAAAACTGTTTTTT	CASSLGYGATNEKLFF
.	.	TRBV5-1	TRBJ1-2	TGCGCCAGCAATATGGGGGGTTTGGACTATGGCTACACCTTC	CASNMGGLDYGYTF
TRBD1	.	TRBV6-5	TRBJ1-2	TGTGCCAGCAGGGGACAGGGAATGAACTATGGCTACACCTTC	CASRGQGMNYGYTF
TRBD1	once	TRBV19	TRBJ2-1	TGTGCCAGTAGTCCCCCCGGACAGGGGGCCTATGAGCAGTTCTTC	CASSPPGQGAYEQFF
TRBD1	.	TRBV6-5	TRBJ2-2	TGTGCCACCCAGCAGGACAGGGTGGGCACCGGGGAGCTGTTTTTT	CATQQDRVGTGELFF
.	.	TRBV6-5	TRBJ1-1	TGTGCCAGCAGTTACTATATCGGCGGGAACACTGAAGCTTTCTTT	CASSYYIGGNTEAFF
TRBD2	.	TRBV2	TRBJ2-5	TGTGCCAGCAGTGGGGGGCCTAGCGGGAGGATAACCTTTGAGACCCAGTACTTC	CASSGGPSGRITFETQYF
TRBD1	.	TRBV10-3	TRBJ2-1	TGTGCCAGCGGGACAGGGGTCAATGAGCAGTTCTTC	CASGTGVNEQFF
.	.	TRBV5-1	TRBJ1-3	TGCGCCACCAGGGACACCCCCGGAGGAAACACCATATATTTT	CATRDTPGGNTIYF
.	.	TRBV27	TRBJ1-4	TGTGCCAGCAGTTGGGCGAGGGAGGACGAAAAACTGTTTTTT	CASSWAREDEKLFF
.	.	TRBV9	TRBJ1-1	TGTGCCAGCAAAGCAGGCGACACTGAAGCTTTCTTT	CASKAGDTEAFF
TRBD2	.	TRBV30	TRBJ2-2	TGTGCCTGGAGCGGCGGGGGTGTGTACGGGGAGCTGTTTTTT	CAWSGGGVYGELFF
TRBD1	.	TRBV29-1	TRBJ2-2	TGCAGCGTGATCCTCTGGGGAGGACAGGGTAACACCGGGGAGCTGTTTTTT	CSVILWGGQGNTGELFF
TRBD2	.	TRBV7-2	TRBJ2-3	TGTGCCAGCAGCCCTCCCGGGACTAGCGGGCGGAATACGCAGTATTTT	CASSPPGTSGRNTQYF
TRBD2	.	TRBV5-4	TRBJ2-1	TGTGCCAGCAGCTTGGGGGGGCTAGCGGGAGTTGCTTACAATGAGCAGTTCTTC	CASSLGGLAGVAYNEQFF